Given below is one T cell receptor (beta chain) in context. Its antigen is still unknown. The data are from a study of naive and memory T cell subsets. Study-wide results and limits: From naive to CM, EM and EMRA, diversity decreased and Gini increased.

Two oligonucleotides, mixed equimolar, formed the beta constant-region primer covering TRBC1 and TRBC2. MiXCR, applied by TCRdb to the UMI-ligation and nested PCR reads, yields one record per CDR3 protein. There are under 100,000 distinct CDR3 sequences in the sample; 7% occur only once, and over 1.5% lies in the top ten. From the second PCR step, alpha and beta chains were amplified apart. CD4+ T cell IFNgamma after overnight CMV lysate exposure gave donor CMV status. V shed 3 bases, J shed 10 bases, and the junction held 0 bases outside the gene matches. Germline V gene sequence: CDR1 MGHDK, CDR2 SYGVNS. This CDR3 region has 11 residues.

Sequencing was performed on central memory CD4+ T cells from blood. The clonotype originates from a human donor in good health. V gene TRBV25-1 combines with J gene TRBJ2-3; TRBD2 matches 8 bases. CDR3 DNA sequence: TGTGCCAGCAGTGACGGGAGGGCGCAGTATTTT. Translation gives CASSDGRAQYF.